The 30 T cell receptor beta chains reported below all come from one sample, sequenced in a study of PD-L1 blockade in urothelial cancer. Time point specified: pretreatment peripheral blood. The method was immunoSEQ multiplex PCR; TCRdb's version includes in-frame clones alone and lacks a portion of them. The table shows 50,000 or so clones, with over 65% occurring only once. The sample was PBMCs, taken around atezolizumab (anti-PD-L1) treatment. The receptor source for this set is a man aged 50 to 59 with urothelial cancer.

The genes are TRBV2 and TRBJ2-1; 7 bases match TRBD2. CDR1 and CDR2 (germline): SNHLY, FYNNEI. With V trimmed by 2 bases and J by 9 bases, 7 bases remained unmatched. This CDR3 is built from 14 residues. The CDR3 reads CASSELPTGGEQFF. The CDR3 bases are TGTGCCAGCAGTGAACTCCCGACGGGGGGTGAGCAGTTCTTC.

This rearrangement joins TRBV19 to TRBJ1-2; D not resolved. Trimming removed 1 base from V and 8 bases from J, with 11 bases in between. Germline CDR1 reads LNHDA; CDR2 reads SQIVND (reference sequence). This CDR3 region has 13 residues. The CDR3 loop reads CASSIVDTRGYTF. The CDR3, as DNA: TGTGCCAGTAGTATAGTGGATACGAGGGGCTACACCTTC. Full variable domain (remainder filled in from reference TRBV19 and TRBJ1-2): DGGITQSPKYLFRKEGQNVTLSCEQNLNHDAMYWYRQDPGQGLRLIYYSQIVNDFQKGDIAEGYSVSREKKESFPLTVTSAQKNPTAFYLCASSIVDTRGYTFGSGTRLTVV.

The V gene is TRBV10-3, the J gene TRBJ1-1; no definite D call. The CDR3 has 12 amino acids. Trimming took 3 bases from V and 8 from J, leaving 10 bases between them. Germline CDR1 and CDR2: ENHRY and SYGVKD. The CDR3 DNA is TGTGCCATCAGTGACACCTCCTACGAAGCTTTCTTT. Its translation: CAISDTSYEAFF.

The rearrangement links TRBV5-4 to TRBJ2-5; the match to TRBD2 covers 7 bases. V was pared by 0 bases and J by 4 bases, with 6 bases of the junction left unmatched. CDR1 and CDR2 from the germline V gene are SGHNT and YYREEE (reference sequence). This CDR3 comprises 15 residues. The CDR3 DNA sequence: TGTGCCAGCAGCTTGGCCGCGGGAGAGGGAGAGACCCAGTACTTC. It translates to CASSLAAGEGETQYF.

The chain links TRBV7-2 to TRBJ1-5; 7 bases are shared with TRBD1. CDR3 length equals 15 residues. The trim removed 1 base at V and 1 base at J, leaving 1 base unmatched. Looked up from germline, CDR1 is SGHTA and CDR2 is FQGNSA. This chain's CDR3 is CASSLGGGSNQPQHF. CDR3 coding DNA: TGTGCCAGCAGCTTAGGAGGGGGCAGCAATCAGCCCCAGCATTTT.

This rearrangement joins TRBV27 to TRBJ2-3; maybe TRBD1 (5 bases). Germline CDR1 MNHEY, CDR2 SMNVEV (reference sequence). Between the trimmed V and J ends, which lost 4 bases and 8 bases, there was a span of 13 bases. The CDR3 has 13 amino acids. DNA for the CDR3: TGTGCCAGCAGTTCCGAACGACAGTCTACGCAGTATTTT. Its translation: CASSSERQSTQYF.

This chain joins TRBV23-1 and TRBJ2-1; possibly TRBD2 for D (5 bases). TRBV23-1 is an ORF, with its function uncertain. The CDR3 is 15 residues long. Trimming removed 3 bases at V and 2 bases at J, with 11 bases between. CDR3 loop: CASSHPARAYNEQFF. The CDR3 DNA sequence: TGCGCCAGCAGTCACCCCGCGAGGGCCTACAATGAGCAGTTCTTC.

The chain has TRBV5-1 and TRBJ2-7, with 10 nucleotides matching TRBD2. This CDR3 comprises 16 residues. Germline V gene lookup returns CDR1 SGHRS and CDR2 YFSETQ. Germline trimming cut 0 bases from V and 3 bases from J; bases unmatched to any gene: 6. Written as DNA, the CDR3 is TGCGCCAGCAGCTTGGGAGCGGGAGGGCCGGGCTACGAGCAGTACTTC. It translates to CASSLGAGGPGYEQYF. Complete variable domain (other parts from reference TRBV5-1 and TRBJ2-7): KAGVTQTPRYLIKTRGQQVTLSCSPISGHRSVSWYQQTPGQGLQFLFEYFSETQRNKGNFPGRFSGRQFSNSRSEMNVSTLELGDSALYLCASSLGAGGPGYEQYFGPGTRLTVT.

There are a few counts of this clone. The genes are TRBV6-6 and TRBJ1-5; 8 nucleotides match TRBD1. From germline, CDR1 is MNHNY and CDR2 SVGAGI (reference sequence). There are 16 residues in the CDR3. Unmatched junction bases numbered 8, after V lost 4 bases and J lost 3 bases. The CDR3: CASSLRQGFVNQPQHF. DNA for the CDR3: TGTGCCAGCAGTTTACGACAGGGGTTTGTCAATCAGCCCCAGCATTTT.

The rearrangement joins TRBV7-9 to TRBJ2-1; TRBD2 aligns across 7 bases. The ends lost 0 bases at V and 15 bases at J; junction bases unmatched: 5. CDR1 and CDR2 (germline): SEHNR, FQNEAQ (reference sequence). The CDR3 is 12 amino acids. The CDR3 nucleotides are TGTGCCAGCAGCTTAGCGGGGGGAGGGACGTTCTTC. Translating it yields CASSLAGGGTFF.

J is TRBJ2-3 and V is TRBV10-2; 8 bases match TRBD2. The CDR3 runs to 15 residues. Trimming cost V 6 bases and J 2 bases; bases outside gene matches: 7. Germline values: CDR1 WSHSY, CDR2 SAAADI. This chain's CDR3 is CASRESGRYTDTQYF. CDR3 bases: TGCGCCAGCAGAGAGAGCGGGAGATACACAGATACGCAGTATTTT.

This chain joins TRBV19 and TRBJ2-3; tentative D call: TRBD1 (5 bases). V was pared by 6 bases and J by 3 bases, with 13 bases between. The V gene's germline CDR1 is LNHDA and CDR2 SQIVND (reference sequence). CDR3 size: 14 residues. CDR3 sequence reads: CASRARARTDTQYF. DNA of the CDR3: TGTGCCAGTAGGGCCAGGGCGAGGACAGATACGCAGTATTTT.

The CDR3 DNA reads TGCAGCGTTGAACCGGCGGATTCCGGGACAAAGTACTTC. Its protein product is CSVEPADSGTKYF. V gene TRBV29-1 combines with J gene TRBJ2-7, with a possible D match to TRBD1 (6 bases). Germline lookup yields CDR1 SQVTM and CDR2 ANQGSEA. This CDR3 spans 13 amino acids. Trimming left V 2 bases short and J 11 bases short, with 19 bases between.

This clone has only one observation. This chain uses TRBV6-6 with TRBJ1-1, with D perhaps matching TRBD1 (6 bases). V lost 5 bases and J lost 8, with 12 bases in between. This CDR3 contains 12 residues. CDR1 MNHNY and CDR2 SVGAGI come from the germline V gene (reference sequence). The CDR3 nucleotides read TGTGCCAGCAGTCGATGGGACATCGAAGCTTTCTTT. Translation: CASSRWDIEAFF.

V is TRBV7-7 and J is TRBJ2-2; the match to TRBD1 covers 7 bases. The CDR3 totals 15 residues. Germline CDR1 is SSHAT and CDR2 is FNYEAQ (reference sequence). V dropped 5 bases and J dropped 0; count of bases not matched to a gene: 3. CDR3 DNA sequence: TGTGCCAGCAGCGCCGGGACAGCGAACACCGGGGAGCTGTTTTTT. Its protein is CASSAGTANTGELFF. The variable domain in full, completed from reference TRBV7-7 and TRBJ2-2, reads GAGVSQSPRYKVTKRGQDVTLRCDPISSHATLYWYQQALGQGPEFLTYFNYEAQPDKSGLPSDRFSAERPEGSISTLTIQRTEQRDSAMYRCASSAGTANTGELFFGEGSRLTVL.

This clone came up a few times. The rearrangement uses TRBV30 and TRBJ1-5; TRBD1 aligns across 8 bases. Per the germline V gene, CDR1 is GTSNPN and CDR2 is SVGIG (reference sequence). V gave up 2 bases and J gave up 6 bases; unmatched junction bases: 3. There are 13 residues in the CDR3. CDR3 sequence: CAWSQGASQPQHF. The DNA for the CDR3 is TGTGCCTGGAGTCAGGGGGCCAGTCAGCCCCAGCATTTT.

This clone has only one observation. The chain employs TRBV15 and TRBJ2-2, with 9 nucleotides matching TRBD2. The length of the CDR3 is 15 residues. Germline CDR1 is LNHNV and CDR2 is YYDKDF (reference sequence). Trimming took 6 bases from V and 3 from J; bases not matched to a gene: 5. The CDR3 protein is CATREGLADTGELFF. In DNA form, the CDR3 reads TGTGCCACCAGAGAGGGACTAGCAGACACCGGGGAGCTGTTTTTT.

The CDR3 nucleotides are TGCGCCAGCAGCTTGGCCGGACAGGCCGAGGAGACCCAGTACTTC. This sequence encodes CASSLAGQAEETQYF. The chain joins TRBV5-1 to TRBJ2-5, with 7 bases identical to TRBD1. Germline CDR1 SGHRS, CDR2 YFSETQ. V trimming: 0 bases; J trimming: 5 bases; junction bases outside the gene matches: 7. There are 15 residues in the CDR3. Using reference TRBV5-1 and TRBJ2-5 for the parts outside the CDR3, the full variable domain is KAGVTQTPRYLIKTRGQQVTLSCSPISGHRSVSWYQQTPGQGLQFLFEYFSETQRNKGNFPGRFSGRQFSNSRSEMNVSTLELGDSALYLCASSLAGQAEETQYFGPGTRLLVL.

The V and J genes are TRBV6-5 and TRBJ2-7; the D gene is possibly TRBD1 (6 bases). There are 12 residues in the CDR3. V was shortened by 2 bases and J by 5 bases, with 7 bases between the two germline ends. The V gene's germline CDR1 is MNHEY and CDR2 SVGAGI. CDR3 sequence reads: CASSYGGNEQYF. The CDR3 DNA reads TGTGCCAGCAGTTACGGGGGCAACGAGCAGTACTTC.

The sample holds one count of this clone. The V and J genes are TRBV4-1 and TRBJ1-1; 9 bases line up with TRBD1. Germline V gene lookup returns CDR1 MGHRA and CDR2 YSYEKL. Germline trimming cut 2 bases from V and 0 bases from J; bases unmatched to any gene: 4. The CDR3 spans 16 residues. CDR3 DNA sequence: TGCGCCAGCAGCCAACCGGACAGGGGCGTGAACACTGAAGCTTTCTTT. Protein: CASSQPDRGVNTEAFF.

This chain joins TRBV6-6 and TRBJ2-7; D unclear. Germline V gene data show CDR1 as MNHNY and CDR2 as SVGAGI (reference sequence). CDR3 length: 14 amino acids. V lost 0 bases to trimming and J lost 0 bases, with 6 bases between them. DNA of the CDR3: TGTGCCAGCAGTTACTCTCCAGACTCCTACGAGCAGTACTTC. It encodes CASSYSPDSYEQYF.

J is TRBJ1-4 and V is TRBV5-4; the D is unclear. The V gene's germline CDR1 is SGHNT and CDR2 YYREEE (reference sequence). V was pared by 4 bases and J by 15 bases, with 13 bases between. The CDR3 runs to 11 residues. CDR3 amino acids: CASSEGSKVFF. The CDR3 nucleotides are TGTGCCAGCAGCGAGGGATCTAAGGTGTTTTTT. The full variable domain, completed using reference TRBV5-4 and TRBJ1-4, is ETGVTQSPTHLIKTRGQQVTLRCSSQSGHNTVSWYQQALGQGPQFIFQYYREEENGRGNFPPRFSGLQFPNYSSELNVNALELDDSALYLCASSEGSKVFFGSGTQLSVL.

The chain employs TRBV7-6 and TRBJ1-2, with D possibly matching TRBD1 (6 bases). Trimming pared 5 bases from V and 8 bases from J, leaving 21 bases between. Germline V CDR1 and CDR2: SGHVS, FNYEAQ. There are 15 residues in the CDR3. CDR3 nucleotides: TGTGCCAGCAGCCCTGAAGCGGGGGGCGCTTGGGGCTACACCTTC. It codes for CASSPEAGGAWGYTF.

This clone came up once. The genes are TRBV27 and TRBJ1-5, with TRBD1 matching over 10 bases. The CDR3 spans 16 residues. Per germline, CDR1 MNHEY and CDR2 SMNVEV (reference sequence). After removal of 4 bases from V and 3 bases from J, the junction contained 6 bases not matched to a gene. The CDR3 region is CASSSLTGGYNQPQHF. In DNA, the CDR3 is TGTGCCAGCAGTTCCTTGACAGGGGGCTACAATCAGCCCCAGCATTTT.

The chain couples TRBV15 to TRBJ1-2; a weak D match, TRBD1 (5 bases). The CDR3 is 15 residues long. CDR1 is LNHNV, CDR2 YYDKDF, per germline (reference sequence). V was shortened by 0 bases and J by 2 bases, with 10 bases between the two germline ends. The CDR3: CATSREARGNYGYTF. The CDR3 coding sequence is TGTGCCACCAGCAGAGAAGCGCGGGGGAACTATGGCTACACCTTC.

CDR3 DNA: TGTGCCAGCAGCCCGGACAGGAGGTACGAGCAGTACTTC. This gives the protein CASSPDRRYEQYF. The chain employs TRBV5-5 and TRBJ2-7, with 7 bases lining up with TRBD1. The ends lost 4 bases at V and 4 bases at J; junction bases unmatched: 5. The CDR3 loop spans 13 amino acids. Germline CDR1 is SGHKS and CDR2 is YYEKEE (reference sequence).

The gene calls are TRBV4-3 and TRBJ2-1; 9 bases match TRBD2. CDR3 size: 16 residues. V trimming: 0 bases; J trimming: 3 bases; junction bases outside the gene matches: 3. CDR1 and CDR2 (germline): LGHNA, YSLEER. The CDR3 nucleotides read TGCGCCAGCAGCCAAGAGGGACTAGCAAGCTACAATGAGCAGTTCTTC. Translating it yields CASSQEGLASYNEQFF.

A single count supports this clone. The gene calls are TRBV5-4 and TRBJ2-1; 9 nucleotides align to TRBD2. Germline V lookup: CDR1 SGHNT, CDR2 YYREEE (reference sequence). The J segment lost 1 base and the V segment lost 3 bases, leaving 2 bases of the junction unmatched. The CDR3 runs to 15 residues. The CDR3 here is CASSSSGRSYNEQFF. CDR3 coding DNA: TGTGCCAGCAGCTCCAGCGGGAGGTCCTACAATGAGCAGTTCTTC.

This rearrangement joins TRBV6-1 to TRBJ1-2; TRBD1 aligns across 7 bases. The J segment lost 7 bases and the V segment lost 2 bases, leaving 1 base of the junction unmatched. Germline lookup yields CDR1 MNHNS and CDR2 SASEGT. The CDR3 is made up of 12 amino acids. The CDR3 region is CASSERGLGYTF. CDR3 nucleotide sequence: TGTGCCAGCAGTGAAAGGGGGCTTGGCTACACCTTC.

The chain combines TRBV6-1 with TRBJ2-7; possibly TRBD1 for D (5 bases). This CDR3 spans 14 amino acids. CDR1 MNHNS and CDR2 SASEGT come from the germline V gene. Between the trimmed V and J ends, which lost 6 bases and 5 bases, there was a span of 17 bases. The CDR3 sequence is CASSRVSDGNEQYF. Here the CDR3 DNA reads TGTGCCAGCAGCAGGGTCTCGGACGGTAACGAGCAGTACTTC.